The 16 T cell receptor beta chains below all came from one sample that was sequenced in a study of cytomegalovirus exposure and HLA in healthy donors. PCR employed 60 Vbeta and 13 Jbeta primers. The repertoire was sequenced with immunoSEQ multiplex PCR; TCRdb's copy has only in-frame clones and lacks some. The sample has some 170,000 clones, 60% to 80% seen once. Specimen: PBMCs. These receptors all come from a man aged 18 to 30 in good health and CMV-seropositive.

About this clone itself: At the DNA level, this CDR3 is encoded by other sequences in the same sample as well. This sequence joins TRBV28 and TRBJ1-1, with 7 positions matching TRBD1. Germline V gene lookup returns CDR1 MDHEN and CDR2 SYDVKM. This CDR3 region has 16 residues. The V gene end was trimmed by 5 bases and the J gene end by 3 bases; junction bases not matched to a gene: 12. The chain's CDR3 is CASSASAGDRYTEAFF. For the CDR3, the DNA is TGTGCCAGCAGTGCCTCGGCTGGGGACAGATACACTGAAGCTTTCTTT.

This clone appeared a few times. The rearrangement joins TRBV29-1 to TRBJ1-1; 8 nucleotides line up with TRBD1. Germline V gene data show CDR1 as SQVTM and CDR2 as ANQGSEA. The CDR3 has 15 residues. The trim removed 7 bases at V and 5 bases at J, leaving 15 bases unmatched. DNA of the CDR3: TGCAGCGCCGGGGTACCCGGGACAGGTGTAACTGAAGCTTTCTTT. Protein sequence: CSAGVPGTGVTEAFF.

As regards this clone: One end of the junction is discordant with germline, which a read error may explain. The chain uses TRBV6-1 and TRBJ1-4, with a possible D match to TRBD1 (5 bases). The V gene's germline CDR1 is MNHNS and CDR2 SASEGT. This CDR3 comprises 16 residues. The CDR3 DNA reads as TGTGCCAGCATTGACAGCTACTTTGCAACTAATGAAGAACTGTTTTTT. This sequence encodes CASIDSYFATNEELFF.

The CDR3 region is CASSTPQGANTEAFF. The CDR3 DNA reads TGTGCCAGCAGTACTCCACAGGGGGCAAACACTGAAGCTTTCTTT. The rearrangement joins TRBV6-5 to TRBJ1-1; TRBD1 matches at 9 bases. The CDR3 totals 15 residues. The germline V gene has CDR1 MNHEY and CDR2 SVGAGI. With 5 bases clipped from V and 2 bases from J, the junction kept 6 bases outside the gene matches.

V usage is TRBV10-3 and J usage is TRBJ2-3; 7 nucleotides match TRBD1. The germline gives CDR1 ENHRY, CDR2 SYGVKD. After removal of 11 bases from V and 0 bases from J, the junction contained 5 bases not matched to a gene. The CDR3 runs 13 residues. The CDR3 region is CALLDRSTDTQYF. CDR3 sequence (DNA): TGTGCCCTCCTGGACAGGAGCACAGATACGCAGTATTTT.

V is TRBV5-4 and J is TRBJ1-2, with 8 nucleotides matching TRBD1. The CDR3 covers 14 residues. The V segment lost 1 base and the J segment 3 bases; nucleotides outside the gene matches: 2. CDR1 is SGHNT and CDR2 is YYREEE in the germline V gene (reference sequence). CDR3 nucleotides: TGTGCCAGCAGCTTGAGACAGGGGTACTATGGCTACACCTTC. Translating it yields CASSLRQGYYGYTF.

V gene TRBV7-9 combines with J gene TRBJ2-5; TRBD2 matches 10 bases. V was pared by 4 bases and J by 3 bases, with 11 bases of the junction left unmatched. This CDR3 has 17 residues. CDR1 and CDR2 (germline): SEHNR, FQNEAQ (reference sequence). The CDR3 DNA reads as TGTGCCAGCAGCTCCGCGACTAGCGGGTTATCAAAAGAGACCCAGTACTTC. Translated: CASSSATSGLSKETQYF.

The V call is TRBV10-3, the J call TRBJ2-1, with 11 bases lining up with TRBD2. Germline CDR1 reads ENHRY; CDR2 reads SYGVKD. With V trimmed by 6 bases and J by 7 bases, 11 bases remained unmatched. CDR3 length equals 16 residues. As DNA, the CDR3 is TGTGCCATCAGAGTGACTATAGCGGGAGGGGATAATGAGCAGTTCTTC. Its translation: CAIRVTIAGGDNEQFF.

A remark on this clone: The identical CDR3 is also encoded by other nucleotide sequences in the sample. The chain uses TRBV19 and TRBJ2-4; D is uncertain. The CDR3 contains 14 residues. CDR1 and CDR2 from the germline V gene are LNHDA and SQIVND (reference sequence). The V end lost 2 bases, the J end lost 0 bases, and 5 bases lay between the germline ends. CDR3 sequence (DNA): TGTGCCAGTAGTATATCCTTAGCCAAAAACATTCAGTACTTC. Its translation is CASSISLAKNIQYF. Together with reference TRBV19 and TRBJ2-4, the CDR3 gives the full variable domain: DGGITQSPKYLFRKEGQNVTLSCEQNLNHDAMYWYRQDPGQGLRLIYYSQIVNDFQKGDIAEGYSVSREKKESFPLTVTSAQKNPTAFYLCASSISLAKNIQYFGAGTRLSVL.

The J gene is TRBJ1-3, the V gene TRBV5-6, with D tentatively TRBD1 (5 bases). Trimming stripped 4 bases from V and 0 bases from J, with 11 bases between. The CDR3 has 15 amino acids. CDR1 and CDR2 from the germline V gene are SGHDT and YYEEEE. CDR3 residues: CASSRGTVSGNTIYF. DNA of the CDR3: TGTGCCAGCAGCCGAGGGACTGTCTCTGGAAACACCATATATTTT. Filled out from reference TRBV5-6 and TRBJ1-3, the complete variable domain reads DAGVTQSPTHLIKTRGQQVTLRCSPKSGHDTVSWYQQALGQGPQFIFQYYEEEERQRGNFPDRFSGHQFPNYSSELNVNALLLGDSALYLCASSRGTVSGNTIYFGEGSWLTVV.

This clone occurred a few times. Different DNA sequences within this sample yield the same CDR3. V usage is TRBV11-2 and J usage is TRBJ1-5; 9 bases are shared with TRBD1. CDR3 length: 15 amino acids. V trimming: 1 base; J trimming: 2 bases; junction bases outside the gene matches: 0. Germline V gene lookup returns CDR1 SGHAT and CDR2 FQNNGV. The CDR3, as DNA: TGTGCCAGCAGCTTAGGGACAGGGGGCAATCAGCCCCAGCATTTT. This translates into CASSLGTGGNQPQHF.

The J gene is TRBJ1-5, the V gene TRBV5-1; TRBD1 matches 8 bases. The CDR3 is 15 amino acids. The germline V gene has CDR1 SGHRS and CDR2 YFSETQ. Germline trimming cut 5 bases from V and 3 bases from J; bases unmatched to any gene: 7. CDR3 coding DNA: TGCGCCAGCAGTACAGGACAGGGTGACAATCAGCCCCAGCATTTT. Amino acids: CASSTGQGDNQPQHF.

Note on this clone: The identical CDR3 is also encoded by other nucleotide sequences in the sample. The chain carries TRBV18 and TRBJ2-5; 7 bases map to TRBD1. This CDR3 has 14 amino acids. Per germline, CDR1 KGHSH and CDR2 LQKENI. The V and J ends lost 1 base and 1 base, in that order; junction bases with no gene match: 0. CDR3 nucleotide sequence: TGTGCCAGCTCACCACAGGGGGCCCAAGAGACCCAGTACTTC. Amino acids: CASSPQGAQETQYF.

This chain links TRBV27 with TRBJ2-2; weak D call: TRBD1 (5 bases). V was cut by 0 bases and J by 6 bases, with 11 bases left in between. Germline V gives CDR1 MNHEY, CDR2 SMNVEV (reference sequence). This CDR3 spans 15 amino acids. CDR3 in DNA: TGTGCCAGCAGTTTATCGCCAGGGATCCCCGGGGAGCTGTTTTTT. This gives the protein CASSLSPGIPGELFF.

For this clone: One end of the junction varies from germline; a read error may be responsible. The sample holds other DNA sequences that translate to the same CDR3. This rearrangement joins TRBV2 to TRBJ2-7; 7 nucleotides align to TRBD2. The germline gives CDR1 SNHLY, CDR2 FYNNEI. This CDR3 has 12 amino acids. The CDR3 region is CASREGGYEQYF. CDR3 DNA: TGCGCCAGCAGGGAGGGAGGTTACGAGCAGTACTTC.

This clone has only a few counts. CDR3 region: CASSGPTGATEAFF. The CDR3 DNA follows: TGTGCCAGCAGTGGACCGACAGGGGCCACTGAAGCTTTCTTT. This chain uses TRBV2 with TRBJ1-1; 8 nucleotides line up with TRBD1. The CDR3 consists of 14 residues. From germline, CDR1 is SNHLY and CDR2 FYNNEI. With V trimmed by 4 bases and J by 4 bases, 5 bases remained unmatched.